A selection of T cell receptor beta chains follows, all from one sample in a study of CD8+CD57+ T cells in acquired aplastic anemia. Each CDR3 protein is one row after TCRdb ran MiXCR on the reads. Of roughly 200,000 distinct CDR3 sequences listed, over 60% are singletons. The material sequenced was sorted CD4+, CD8+, or CD8+CD57+ T cells (not recorded which) from PBMCs. The origin of the receptors is a human donor in good health. CDR3s include the opening cysteine and the closing phenylalanine or tryptophan. The order of the fields is D gene, clone size, V gene, J gene, CDR3 DNA, CDR3 protein. A D gene is named only where the DNA matches it firmly. Clone size is stated in some rows and not others, as once, few, many or a class when expanded.

D: TRBD2; size: .; V: TRBV12-5; J: TRBJ2-6; DNA: TGTGCCAGCAGTCTGAGCGGGGGCGGGGCCAACGTCCTGACTTTC; CDR3: CASSLSGGGANVLTF
D: .; size: .; V: TRBV25-1; J: TRBJ2-3; DNA: TGTGCCAGCAGCGTAGCTACCTTGGAGGATACGCAGTATTTT; CDR3: CASSVATLEDTQYF
D: TRBD1; size: many; V: TRBV7-9; J: TRBJ1-5; DNA: TGTGCCAGCAGCTTACGGACAGGGCTGCATCAGCCCCAGCATTTT; CDR3: CASSLRTGLHQPQHF
D: .; size: .; V: TRBV12-3/TRBV12-4; J: TRBJ1-1; DNA: TGTGCCAGCAGGCTAGGGACGGCAGCTTTCTTT; CDR3: CASRLGTAAFF
D: .; size: once; V: TRBV5-6; J: TRBJ1-1; DNA: TGTGCCAGCAGCGTGAGAGACATTGAAGCTTTCTTT; CDR3: CASSVRDIEAFF
D: .; size: many; V: TRBV28; J: TRBJ1-2; DNA: TGTGCCACCCAACGTGGCTACACCTTC; CDR3: CATQRGYTF
D: .; size: .; V: TRBV29-1; J: TRBJ2-7; DNA: TGCAGCGTGGAGGGGGACGGGGCTCCATACTACGAGCAGTACTTC; CDR3: CSVEGDGAPYYEQYF
D: .; size: .; V: TRBV12-3/TRBV12-4; J: TRBJ2-3; DNA: TGTGCCAGCAGCCCGGGACCCGCTAGGGCAGATACGCAGTATTTT; CDR3: CASSPGPARADTQYF
D: .; size: .; V: TRBV19; J: TRBJ2-5; DNA: TGTGGCGTCGCAGGGACCCAGTACTTC; CDR3: CGVAGTQYF
D: .; size: few; V: TRBV7-9; J: TRBJ2-5; DNA: TGTGCTAGCAGCTTTTCGAGGGGGGAGACCCAGTACTTC; CDR3: CASSFSRGETQYF
D: .; size: few; V: TRBV10-3; J: TRBJ1-6; DNA: TGTGCCATCAGTGATGGGACGGGCAAGGATTCACCCCTCCACTTT; CDR3: CAISDGTGKDSPLHF
D: .; size: .; V: TRBV10-2; J: TRBJ2-7; DNA: TGCGCCAGCGGAGGGCCGGTTGAGGAGCAGTACTTC; CDR3: CASGGPVEEQYF
D: TRBD2; size: many; V: TRBV20-1; J: TRBJ2-2; DNA: TGCAGTGCTAGAGATGGGGGGGGACTAGCGAACACCGGGGAGCTGTTTTTT; CDR3: CSARDGGGLANTGELFF
D: TRBD2; size: .; V: TRBV10-1; J: TRBJ2-7; DNA: TGCGCCAGTGTGAATTCGGGACTAGCGGGAGGAGGATACGAGCAGTACTTC; CDR3: CASVNSGLAGGGYEQYF
D: .; size: .; V: TRBV11-1; J: TRBJ2-7; DNA: TGTGCCAGCACGCGACTAACTGTCTACGAGCAGTACTTC; CDR3: CASTRLTVYEQYF
D: TRBD1; size: few; V: TRBV9; J: TRBJ1-3; DNA: TGTGCCAGCAGTGGGACAGGCTCTGGAAACACCATATATTTT; CDR3: CASSGTGSGNTIYF
D: .; size: .; V: TRBV12-3/TRBV12-4; J: TRBJ2-3; DNA: TGTGCCAGCAGCAAGGACTGGAGCACAGATACGCAGTATTTT; CDR3: CASSKDWSTDTQYF
D: TRBD1; size: .; V: TRBV7-9; J: TRBJ1-2; DNA: TGTGCCAGCAGCCCGGGCAGGGGGTCGACTGGCTACACCTTC; CDR3: CASSPGRGSTGYTF
D: TRBD1; size: many; V: TRBV6-5; J: TRBJ1-2; DNA: TGTGCCAGCAGTTACTCGGGGACAGGGTCTGACTATGGCTACACCTTC; CDR3: CASSYSGTGSDYGYTF
D: .; size: .; V: TRBV15; J: TRBJ2-3; DNA: TGTGCCACCAGCAGAGAAGGCGGTGCTACAGATACGCAGTATTTT; CDR3: CATSREGGATDTQYF
D: .; size: .; V: TRBV2; J: TRBJ1-2; DNA: TGTGCCAGCAGTGAAGGTTTTGGGGCAGGGGAAAGGGTGGACGATGGCTACACCTTC; CDR3: CASSEGFGAGERVDDGYTF
D: TRBD1; size: .; V: TRBV12-3/TRBV12-4; J: TRBJ1-2; DNA: TGTGCCAGCAGCCACCGGGACAGCTATGGCTACACCTTC; CDR3: CASSHRDSYGYTF
D: .; size: .; V: TRBV20-1; J: TRBJ2-7; DNA: TGCAGCGTAATTCTACCTAGGGCAGGAGTCCTTAGAGAGCAGTACTTC; CDR3: CSVILPRAGVLREQYF
D: TRBD2; size: many; V: TRBV9; J: TRBJ2-7; DNA: TGTGCCAGCAGCGAGGGACGGACTAGCAATCCGTACGAGCAGTACTTC; CDR3: CASSEGRTSNPYEQYF
D: TRBD2; size: many; V: TRBV7-9; J: TRBJ2-3; DNA: TGTGCCAGCAGCTTAGAACTAGCGCACACAGATACGCAGTATTTT; CDR3: CASSLELAHTDTQYF
D: TRBD1; size: .; V: TRBV10-3; J: TRBJ1-2; DNA: TGTGCCATCAGTGAGGACAGGGGAATCTATGGCTACACCTTC; CDR3: CAISEDRGIYGYTF
D: TRBD1; size: .; V: TRBV6-1; J: TRBJ1-6; DNA: TGTGCCAGCAGTTTGGACAGGGCGAATTCACCCCTCCACTTT; CDR3: CASSLDRANSPLHF
D: .; size: .; V: TRBV7-9; J: TRBJ1-2; DNA: TGTGCCAGCAGCTCCCATTGGGGCTGGGGTAACTATGGCTACACCTTC; CDR3: CASSSHWGWGNYGYTF
D: .; size: once; V: TRBV19; J: TRBJ1-1; DNA: TGTGCCAGTAGTATAGATCCGCCACCGAACACTGAAGCTTTCTTT; CDR3: CASSIDPPPNTEAFF
D: .; size: .; V: TRBV14; J: TRBJ1-1; DNA: TGTGCCAGCAGCCACAGGAACACTGAAGCTTTCTTT; CDR3: CASSHRNTEAFF
D: .; size: few; V: TRBV20-1; J: TRBJ1-6; DNA: TGCAGTGCCACGACAGACAAAGAGGTAAATTCACCCCTCCACTTT; CDR3: CSATTDKEVNSPLHF
D: TRBD2; size: once; V: TRBV20-1; J: TRBJ2-7; DNA: TGCAGTGCTAGAGATCCAGTCGGTAGCGGGGGGCTTTTCGACGAGCAGTACTTC; CDR3: CSARDPVGSGGLFDEQYF
D: .; size: .; V: TRBV2; J: TRBJ2-3; DNA: TGTGCCAGCAGCCAAGATCTGGGCCCTCCCTCAGATACGCAGTATTTT; CDR3: CASSQDLGPPSDTQYF
D: .; size: .; V: TRBV9; J: TRBJ2-1; DNA: TGTGCCAGCAGCGTAGATAGCGGAGTTTACAATGAGCAGTTCTTC; CDR3: CASSVDSGVYNEQFF
D: .; size: .; V: TRBV27; J: TRBJ1-4; DNA: TGTGCCAGCAGTTTATCCGCCAGGTCGCGGGAAAAACTGTTTTTT; CDR3: CASSLSARSREKLFF
D: .; size: .; V: TRBV7-8; J: TRBJ2-1; DNA: TGTGCCAGCAGCTTAGAGGGACGGCACAATGAGCAGTTCTTC; CDR3: CASSLEGRHNEQFF
D: TRBD2; size: few; V: TRBV20-1; J: TRBJ2-7; DNA: TGCAGTGCTGGACTAGCGGGAGGGCGGGGATACGAGCAGTACTTC; CDR3: CSAGLAGGRGYEQYF
D: .; size: few; V: TRBV10-3; J: TRBJ2-7; DNA: TGTGCCATCAGTGCGTCGGGATCCTACGAGCAGTACTTC; CDR3: CAISASGSYEQYF
D: TRBD2; size: .; V: TRBV25-1; J: TRBJ2-3; DNA: TGTGCCAGCAGTGATCGTGCGACTAGCGGAAGCACAGATACGCAGTATTTT; CDR3: CASSDRATSGSTDTQYF
D: .; size: many; V: TRBV29-1; J: TRBJ2-2; DNA: TGCAGCGTTGTAGGTCGTGGCGGGGAGCTGTTTTTT; CDR3: CSVVGRGGELFF
D: .; size: once; V: TRBV10-3; J: TRBJ1-1; DNA: TGTGCCATCTCGAGAGAATCGGAAGCTTTCTTT; CDR3: CAISRESEAFF
D: TRBD1; size: many; V: TRBV7-9; J: TRBJ1-5; DNA: TGTGCCAGCAGCCACGGACAGGTTTTAGGTCAGCCCCAGCATTTT; CDR3: CASSHGQVLGQPQHF
D: TRBD2; size: few; V: TRBV7-9; J: TRBJ2-7; DNA: TGTGCCAGCAGCTTGATAAGGGAGGGTGCCGAGCAGTACTTC; CDR3: CASSLIREGAEQYF
D: .; size: .; V: TRBV6-5; J: TRBJ2-7; DNA: TGTGCCAGCAGTAACAATCCGGGCTCCTACGAGCAGTACTTC; CDR3: CASSNNPGSYEQYF
D: .; size: .; V: TRBV20-1; J: TRBJ2-7; DNA: TGCAGTGCTAGAGATGGAACAGGGCCAATCTACGAGCAGTACTTC; CDR3: CSARDGTGPIYEQYF
D: TRBD1; size: once; V: TRBV7-8; J: TRBJ1-2; DNA: TGTGCCAGCAGCGAAACCGGGACAGGGACCCATGGCTACACCTTC; CDR3: CASSETGTGTHGYTF
D: .; size: .; V: TRBV5-5; J: TRBJ1-3; DNA: TGTGCCAGCAGCTTAGTGATCTCTACAGGAAACACCATATATTTT; CDR3: CASSLVISTGNTIYF
D: TRBD1; size: .; V: TRBV7-9; J: TRBJ2-7; DNA: TGTGCCAGCAGCTTGTGGGACAGCCTTTCCTACGAGCAGTACTTC; CDR3: CASSLWDSLSYEQYF
D: .; size: few; V: TRBV2; J: TRBJ2-7; DNA: TGTGCCAGCAGTCGTACAAGCTACGAGCAGTACTTC; CDR3: CASSRTSYEQYF
D: .; size: .; V: TRBV6-6; J: TRBJ2-2; DNA: TGTGCCAGCAGTCAGCCGGGGTCCGGAAGGGGGGAGCTGTTTTTT; CDR3: CASSQPGSGRGELFF
D: .; size: .; V: TRBV29-1; J: TRBJ1-2; DNA: TGCAGCGCCCTCAGTGACGACGCCTATGGCTACACCTTC; CDR3: CSALSDDAYGYTF
D: .; size: .; V: TRBV5-1; J: TRBJ1-2; DNA: TGCGCCAGCAGCCCATCAGGAGGGGCAGCTGGCCACACCTTC; CDR3: CASSPSGGAAGHTF
D: .; size: medium-sized; V: TRBV7-3; J: TRBJ2-7; DNA: TGTGCCAGCAGCTCCCCCCCACCCCCTCAAGTGCAGTACTTC; CDR3: CASSSPPPPQVQYF
D: .; size: many; V: TRBV10-2; J: TRBJ2-7; DNA: TGCGCCACCTCAAGGGGGGGAAAATTCTCTACTAACTACGAGCAGTACTTC; CDR3: CATSRGGKFSTNYEQYF
D: .; size: .; V: TRBV15; J: TRBJ2-7; DNA: TGTGCCACCAGCAGAGATTGGGGGGCGAACACCGGGGAGCAGTACTTC; CDR3: CATSRDWGANTGEQYF